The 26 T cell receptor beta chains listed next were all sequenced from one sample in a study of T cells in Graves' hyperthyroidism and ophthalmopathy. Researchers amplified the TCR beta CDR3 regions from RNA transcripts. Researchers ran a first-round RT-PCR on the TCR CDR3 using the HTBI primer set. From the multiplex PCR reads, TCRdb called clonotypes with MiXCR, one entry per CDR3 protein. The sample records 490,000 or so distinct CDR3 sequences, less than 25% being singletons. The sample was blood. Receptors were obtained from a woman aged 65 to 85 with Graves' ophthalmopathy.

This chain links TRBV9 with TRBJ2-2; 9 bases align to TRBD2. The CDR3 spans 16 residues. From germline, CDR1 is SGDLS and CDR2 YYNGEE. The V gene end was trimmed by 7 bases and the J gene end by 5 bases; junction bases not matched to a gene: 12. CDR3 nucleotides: TGTGCCAGCTCAACGGCGGTAGCGGGAGCGACCGGGGAGCTGTTTTTT. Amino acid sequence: CASSTAVAGATGELFF.

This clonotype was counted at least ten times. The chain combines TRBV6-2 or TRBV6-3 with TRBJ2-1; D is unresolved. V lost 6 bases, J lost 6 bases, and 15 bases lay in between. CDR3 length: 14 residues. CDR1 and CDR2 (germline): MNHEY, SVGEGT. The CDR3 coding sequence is TGTGCCAGCAGAGCCGCTGGGGTCCGCAATGAGCAGTTCTTC. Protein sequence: CASRAAGVRNEQFF.

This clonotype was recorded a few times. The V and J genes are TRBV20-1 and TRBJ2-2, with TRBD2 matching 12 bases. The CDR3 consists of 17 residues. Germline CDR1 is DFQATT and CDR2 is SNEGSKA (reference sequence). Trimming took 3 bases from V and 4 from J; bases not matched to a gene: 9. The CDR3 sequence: CSASMPSGRGGTGELFF. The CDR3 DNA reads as TGCAGTGCTAGCATGCCTAGCGGGAGGGGGGGCACCGGGGAGCTGTTTTTT.

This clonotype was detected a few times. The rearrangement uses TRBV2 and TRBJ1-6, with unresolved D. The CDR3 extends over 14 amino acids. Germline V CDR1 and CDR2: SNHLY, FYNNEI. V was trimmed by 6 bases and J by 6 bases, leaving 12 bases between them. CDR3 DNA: TGTGCCAGCAGCCTGAAAGCCTTTAATTCACCCCTCCACTTT. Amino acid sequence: CASSLKAFNSPLHF.

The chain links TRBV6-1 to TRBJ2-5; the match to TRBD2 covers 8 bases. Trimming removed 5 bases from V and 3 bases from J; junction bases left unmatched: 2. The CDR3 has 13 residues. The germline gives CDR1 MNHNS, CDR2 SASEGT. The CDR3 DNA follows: TGTGCCAGCAGTTATAGCGGGAAAGAGACCCAGTACTTC. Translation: CASSYSGKETQYF.

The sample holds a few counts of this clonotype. CDR3 in DNA: TGCGCCAGCAGCCAAGACTACTTTGGCCAAGAGACCCAGTACTTC. Its translation: CASSQDYFGQETQYF. J is TRBJ2-5 and V is TRBV4-3; no definite D call. V was trimmed by 0 bases and J by 1 base, leaving 9 bases between them. The CDR3 loop spans 15 amino acids. The germline V gene has CDR1 LGHNA and CDR2 YSLEER.

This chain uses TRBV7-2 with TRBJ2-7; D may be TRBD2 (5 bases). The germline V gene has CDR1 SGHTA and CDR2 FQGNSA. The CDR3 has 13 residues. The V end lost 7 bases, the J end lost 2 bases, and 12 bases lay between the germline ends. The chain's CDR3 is CASTPGNPYEQYF. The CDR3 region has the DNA TGTGCCAGCACCCCGGGGAACCCCTACGAGCAGTACTTC.

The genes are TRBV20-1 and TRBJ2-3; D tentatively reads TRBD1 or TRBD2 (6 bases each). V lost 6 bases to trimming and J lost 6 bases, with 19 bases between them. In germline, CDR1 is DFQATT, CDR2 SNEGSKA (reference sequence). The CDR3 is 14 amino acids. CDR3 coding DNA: TGCAGTGCGGCACTTGGGGGGCCGCGCGATACGCAGTATTTT. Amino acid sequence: CSAALGGPRDTQYF.

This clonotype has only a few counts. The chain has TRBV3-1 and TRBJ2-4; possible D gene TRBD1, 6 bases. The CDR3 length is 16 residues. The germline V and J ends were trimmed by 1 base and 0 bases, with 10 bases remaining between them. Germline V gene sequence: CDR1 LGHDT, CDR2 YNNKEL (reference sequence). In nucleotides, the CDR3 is TGTGCCAGCAGCCAAGTACCAGGGGTAGCCAAAAACATTCAGTACTTC. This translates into CASSQVPGVAKNIQYF.

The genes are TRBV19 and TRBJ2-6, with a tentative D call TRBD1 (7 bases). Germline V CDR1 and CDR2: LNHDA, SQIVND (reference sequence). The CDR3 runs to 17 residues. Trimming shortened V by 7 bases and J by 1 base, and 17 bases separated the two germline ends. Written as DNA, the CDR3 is TGTGCCAGTACCCTACAGGGGAGGTCTTCTGGGGCCAACGTCCTGACTTTC. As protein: CASTLQGRSSGANVLTF.

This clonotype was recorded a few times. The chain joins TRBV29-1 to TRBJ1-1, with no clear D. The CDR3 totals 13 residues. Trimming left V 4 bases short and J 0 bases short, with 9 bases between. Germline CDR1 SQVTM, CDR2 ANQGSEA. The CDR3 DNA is TGCAGCGTTGGTAAGGGCCTGAACACTGAAGCTTTCTTT. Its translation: CSVGKGLNTEAFF.

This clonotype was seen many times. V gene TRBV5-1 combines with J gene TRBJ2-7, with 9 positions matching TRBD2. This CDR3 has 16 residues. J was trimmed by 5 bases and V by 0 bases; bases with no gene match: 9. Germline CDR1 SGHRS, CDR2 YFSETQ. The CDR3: CASSLDGLASIDEQYF. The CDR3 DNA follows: TGCGCCAGCAGCTTGGATGGACTAGCGTCAATAGACGAGCAGTACTTC.

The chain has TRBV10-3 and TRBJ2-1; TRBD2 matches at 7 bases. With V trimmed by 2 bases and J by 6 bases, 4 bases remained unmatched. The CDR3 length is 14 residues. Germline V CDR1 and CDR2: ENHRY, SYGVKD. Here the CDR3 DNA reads TGTGCCATCAGTGAGAGGGAGGGTACCAATGAGCAGTTCTTC. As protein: CAISEREGTNEQFF.

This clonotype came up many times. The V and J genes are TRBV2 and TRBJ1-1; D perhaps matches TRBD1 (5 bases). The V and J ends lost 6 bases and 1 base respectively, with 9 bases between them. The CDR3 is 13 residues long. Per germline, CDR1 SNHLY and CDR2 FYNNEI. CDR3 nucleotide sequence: TGTGCCAGCAGCGGCGGACAGAACACTGAAGCTTTCTTT. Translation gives CASSGGQNTEAFF.

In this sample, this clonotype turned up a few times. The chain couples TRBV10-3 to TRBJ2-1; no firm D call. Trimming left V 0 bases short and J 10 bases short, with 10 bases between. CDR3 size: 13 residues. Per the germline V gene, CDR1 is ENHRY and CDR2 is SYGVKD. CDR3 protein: CAISESEVGEQFF. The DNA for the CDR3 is TGTGCCATCAGTGAGTCTGAGGTGGGGGAGCAGTTCTTC.

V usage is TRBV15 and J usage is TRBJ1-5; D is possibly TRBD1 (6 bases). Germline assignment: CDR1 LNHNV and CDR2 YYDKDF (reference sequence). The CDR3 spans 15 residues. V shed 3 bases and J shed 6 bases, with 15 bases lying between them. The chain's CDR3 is CATSSLGQRGQPQHF. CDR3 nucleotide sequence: TGTGCCACCAGCAGTCTCGGACAGAGGGGTCAGCCCCAGCATTTT.

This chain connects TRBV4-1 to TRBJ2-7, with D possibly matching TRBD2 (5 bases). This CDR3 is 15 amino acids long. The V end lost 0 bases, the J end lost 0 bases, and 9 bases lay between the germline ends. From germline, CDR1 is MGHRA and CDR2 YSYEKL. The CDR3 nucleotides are TGCGCCAGCAGCCAAGAGAATAGCGACTCCTACGAGCAGTACTTC. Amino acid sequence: CASSQENSDSYEQYF.

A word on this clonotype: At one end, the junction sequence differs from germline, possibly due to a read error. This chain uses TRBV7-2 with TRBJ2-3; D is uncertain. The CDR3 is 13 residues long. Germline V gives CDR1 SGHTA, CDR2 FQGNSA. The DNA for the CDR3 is TGTGTCAGCAGCTTGGTGGTCACAGATACGCAGTATTTT. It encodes CVSSLVVTDTQYF.

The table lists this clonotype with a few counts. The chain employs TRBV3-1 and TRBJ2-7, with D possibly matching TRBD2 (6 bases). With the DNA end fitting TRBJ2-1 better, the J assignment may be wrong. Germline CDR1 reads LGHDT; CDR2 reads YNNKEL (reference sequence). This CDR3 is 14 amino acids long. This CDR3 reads CASSQASGRYEQFF. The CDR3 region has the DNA TGTGCCAGCAGCCAAGCGTCGGGGAGGTACGAGCAGTTCTTC.

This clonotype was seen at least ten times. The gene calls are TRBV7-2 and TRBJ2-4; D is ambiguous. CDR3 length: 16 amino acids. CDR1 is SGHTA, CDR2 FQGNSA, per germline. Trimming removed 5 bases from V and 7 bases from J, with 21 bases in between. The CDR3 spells CASSGRYDVFSNIQYF. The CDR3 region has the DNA TGTGCCAGCAGCGGCCGATACGATGTCTTCTCGAACATTCAGTACTTC.

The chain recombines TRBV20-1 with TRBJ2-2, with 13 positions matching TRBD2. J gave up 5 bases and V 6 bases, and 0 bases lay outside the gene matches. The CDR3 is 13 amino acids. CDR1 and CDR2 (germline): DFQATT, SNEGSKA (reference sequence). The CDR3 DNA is TGCAGTGCACTAGCGGGAGGGACCGGGGAGCTGTTTTTT. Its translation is CSALAGGTGELFF.

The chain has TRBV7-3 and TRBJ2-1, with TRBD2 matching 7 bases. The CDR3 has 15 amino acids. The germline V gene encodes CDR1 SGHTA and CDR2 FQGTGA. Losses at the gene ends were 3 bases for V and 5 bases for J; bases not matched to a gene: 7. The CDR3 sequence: CASSLTRESNNEQFF. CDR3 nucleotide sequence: TGTGCCAGCAGCTTGACGCGGGAGTCGAACAATGAGCAGTTCTTC. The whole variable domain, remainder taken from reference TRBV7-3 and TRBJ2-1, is GAGVSQTPSNKVTEKGKYVELRCDPISGHTALYWYRQSLGQGPEFLIYFQGTGAADDSGLPNDRFFAVRPEGSVSTLKIQRTERGDSAVYLCASSLTRESNNEQFFGPGTRLTVL.

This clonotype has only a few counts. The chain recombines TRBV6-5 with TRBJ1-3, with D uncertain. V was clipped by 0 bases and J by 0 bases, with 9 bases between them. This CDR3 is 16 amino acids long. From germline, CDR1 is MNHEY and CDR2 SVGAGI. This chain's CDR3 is CASSYSTKSSGNTIYF. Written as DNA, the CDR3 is TGTGCCAGCAGTTACTCGACGAAGAGCTCTGGAAACACCATATATTTT.

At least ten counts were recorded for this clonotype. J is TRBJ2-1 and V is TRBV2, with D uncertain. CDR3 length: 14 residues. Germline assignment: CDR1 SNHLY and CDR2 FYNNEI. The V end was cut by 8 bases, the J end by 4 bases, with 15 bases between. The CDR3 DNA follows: TGTGCCAGCTCTCCGATTACCCGGTACAATGAGCAGTTCTTC. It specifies CASSPITRYNEQFF.

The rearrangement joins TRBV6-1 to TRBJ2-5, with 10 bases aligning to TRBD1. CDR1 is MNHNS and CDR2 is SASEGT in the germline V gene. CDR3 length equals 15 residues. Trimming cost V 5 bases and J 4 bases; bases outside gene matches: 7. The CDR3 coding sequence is TGTGCCAGCAGTCGACCGACAGGGGGCATAGAGACCCAGTACTTC. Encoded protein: CASSRPTGGIETQYF.

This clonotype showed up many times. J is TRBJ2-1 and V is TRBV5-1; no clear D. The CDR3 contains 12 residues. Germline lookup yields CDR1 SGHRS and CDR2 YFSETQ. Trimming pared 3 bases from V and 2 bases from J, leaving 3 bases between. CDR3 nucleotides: TGCGCCAGCAGCTCTGCCTACAATGAGCAGTTCTTC. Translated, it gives CASSSAYNEQFF. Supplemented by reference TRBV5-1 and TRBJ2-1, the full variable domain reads KAGVTQTPRYLIKTRGQQVTLSCSPISGHRSVSWYQQTPGQGLQFLFEYFSETQRNKGNFPGRFSGRQFSNSRSEMNVSTLELGDSALYLCASSSAYNEQFFGPGTRLTVL.